Below are 26 T cell receptor beta chains sequenced from a single sample in a study of Graves' ophthalmopathy and Graves' hyperthyroidism. The sequenced template was RNA, covering the TCR beta CDR3 region. RT-PCR was first run with HTBI primers, then multiplex PCR in a second round. MiXCR was run by TCRdb on the multiplex PCR reads, yielding one entry per CDR3 protein. Here the sample spans around 1.1 million distinct CDR3 sequences, about two fifths being singletons. Material for sequencing was peripheral blood or thyroid tissue (not recorded which). Every receptor here comes from an adult man with Graves' hyperthyroidism.

This clonotype has only a few counts. CDR3 DNA: TGTGCCATAGGGACAGGGGAGGGAGAGACCCAGTACTTC. Its translation is CAIGTGEGETQYF. V and J are TRBV10-3 and TRBJ2-5; 10 positions agree with TRBD1. J lost 4 bases, V lost 9 bases, and 5 bases had no gene match. Germline-derived CDR1 and CDR2 are ENHRY and SYGVKD. CDR3 length: 13 amino acids.

This clonotype was observed a handful of times. The genes are TRBV6-1 and TRBJ1-1; D call uncertain. The CDR3 extends over 10 amino acids. The germline CDR1 and CDR2 sequences are MNHNS and SASEGT. V lost 6 bases to trimming and J lost 5 bases, with 4 bases between them. The CDR3 DNA sequence: TGTGCCAGCAGAGTGACTGAAGCTTTCTTT. It encodes CASRVTEAFF.

The chain combines TRBV25-1 with TRBJ1-4, with D tentatively TRBD1 (6 bases). The CDR3 contains 15 residues. With 4 bases removed from V and 8 bases from J, the gap between germline ends came to 17 bases. Germline loops: CDR1 MGHDK, CDR2 SYGVNS. The CDR3 spells CASSAPGDGWEKLFF. The CDR3 nucleotides read TGTGCCAGCAGTGCTCCAGGGGACGGATGGGAAAAACTGTTTTTT.

The rearrangement links TRBV7-2 to TRBJ2-5; D gene uncertain. Per germline, CDR1 SGHTA and CDR2 FQGNSA. This CDR3 is built from 14 residues. V dropped 8 bases and J dropped 1 base, with 14 bases sitting between them. As DNA, the CDR3 is TGTGCCAGCTCACCACCCCAGCGCCAAGAGACCCAGTACTTC. Translating gives CASSPPQRQETQYF.

The CDR3 DNA follows: TGTGCCAGCAGTCGCAAACCGGGAACGAACACCGGGGAGCTGTTTTTT. Amino acids: CASSRKPGTNTGELFF. The chain has TRBV6-6 and TRBJ2-2, with D perhaps matching TRBD2 (5 bases). The CDR3 totals 16 residues. The V end was cut by 5 bases, the J end by 0 bases, with 13 bases between. The V gene's germline CDR1 is MNHNY and CDR2 SVGAGI (reference sequence).

Turning to this clonotype: A read error may be the cause here, since a much bigger clone is one base away. J is TRBJ1-5 and V is TRBV10-3; 7 bases agree with TRBD1. The CDR3 loop spans 15 amino acids. Germline assignment: CDR1 ENHRY and CDR2 SYGVKD. The junction had 10 bases not matched to a gene; V was cut back by 4 bases and J by 7 bases. The CDR3 DNA is TGTGCCATCAGTGTAACAGGGGAGGGTGAGCAGCCCCAGCATTTT. Translating it yields CAISVTGEGEQPQHF.

About this clonotype: This may come from a read error, since a much larger clone is one base off. The V gene is TRBV20-1, the J gene TRBJ1-1; 8 nucleotides agree with TRBD1. This CDR3 comprises 14 residues. The V gene's germline CDR1 is DFQATT and CDR2 SNEGSKA (reference sequence). The CDR3 coding sequence is TGCAGTGCTAGGCAGGGGGCCATGAACACTGAAGCTCTCTTT. Protein: CSARQGAMNTEALF.

This clonotype showed up just a few times. The chain combines TRBV5-5 with TRBJ1-1, with 7 nucleotides matching TRBD1. Per the germline V gene, CDR1 is SGHKS and CDR2 is YYEKEE (reference sequence). The CDR3 covers 18 residues. The trim removed 0 bases at V and 7 bases at J, leaving 18 bases unmatched. CDR3 loop: CASSLAQDRKVWYVEAFF. CDR3 coding DNA: TGTGCCAGCAGCTTGGCCCAGGACAGGAAAGTTTGGTACGTTGAAGCTTTCTTT. The entire variable domain, with the rest obtained from reference TRBV5-5 and TRBJ1-1, is as follows: DAGVTQSPTHLIKTRGQQVTLRCSPISGHKSVSWYQQVLGQGPQFIFQYYEKEERGRGNFPDRFSARQFPNYSSELNVNALLLGDSALYLCASSLAQDRKVWYVEAFFGQGTRLTVV.

This clonotype occurred many times. The chain carries TRBV7-9 and TRBJ1-2, with D perhaps TRBD1 (6 bases). Germline loops: CDR1 SEHNR, CDR2 FQNEAQ (reference sequence). The CDR3 has 14 amino acids. V shed 1 base and J shed 6 bases, with 12 bases lying between them. The CDR3: CASSLEFGGHGYTF. The DNA of the CDR3 is TGTGCCAGCAGCTTAGAATTCGGGGGGCATGGCTACACCTTC.

This clonotype has only a few counts. V gene TRBV5-1 combines with J gene TRBJ1-5; possibly TRBD1 for D (5 bases). CDR3 length: 15 residues. V lost 3 bases to trimming and J lost 6 bases, with 16 bases between them. Germline V lookup: CDR1 SGHRS, CDR2 YFSETQ. The CDR3 loop is CASSWTGVGVQPQHF. The CDR3 bases are TGCGCCAGCAGCTGGACCGGGGTGGGGGTTCAGCCCCAGCATTTT.

The sample holds many counts of this clonotype. This sequence joins TRBV2 and TRBJ2-7; D is possibly TRBD1 (7 bases). Germline V gives CDR1 SNHLY, CDR2 FYNNEI. CDR3 length equals 14 residues. Trimming cost V 6 bases and J 2 bases, with 14 bases left between them. The CDR3 sequence is CASREGTATYEQYF. The DNA for the CDR3 is TGTGCCAGCAGGGAGGGGACAGCCACCTACGAGCAGTACTTC.

Turning to this clonotype: A much larger clone differs from this one at a single base, so this may be a read error. The genes are TRBV9 and TRBJ2-7; no clear D. The CDR3 loop spans 14 amino acids. Looked up from germline, CDR1 is SGDLS and CDR2 is YYNGEE. Trimming took off 0 bases at V and 7 bases at J, with 14 bases between the two ends. CDR3 sequence reads: CASSVAPGSGEQYF. The CDR3 bases are TGTGCCAGCAGCGTAGCCCCAGGCAGTGGGGAGCAGTACTTC.

The sample holds a few counts of this clonotype. V usage is TRBV4-3 and J usage is TRBJ2-5; D call uncertain. This CDR3 is built from 14 residues. Germline CDR1 and CDR2: LGHNA and YSLEER. V gave up 2 bases and J gave up 2 bases, with 9 bases separating them. CDR3 DNA sequence: TGCGCCAGCAGCCAATGGGCACCTCAAGAGACCCAGTACTTC. Translation gives CASSQWAPQETQYF.

This clonotype was observed a single time. The chain links TRBV6-1 to TRBJ2-7; 7 bases agree with TRBD2. Germline V gives CDR1 MNHNS, CDR2 SASEGT. The CDR3 loop spans 14 amino acids. Trimming took 8 bases from V and 2 from J; bases not matched to a gene: 9. CDR3 coding DNA: TGTGCCAGCGATTCAGCGGGGCCGGCCTACGAGCAGTACTTC. It encodes CASDSAGPAYEQYF.

This rearrangement joins TRBV10-2 to TRBJ2-2; D unresolved. The CDR3 sequence is 17 residues long. The V end lost 3 bases, the J end lost 4 bases, and 18 bases lay between the germline ends. Germline V lookup: CDR1 WSHSY, CDR2 SAAADI. This CDR3 reads CASSDSPDNYGTGELFF. The DNA of the CDR3 is TGCGCCAGCAGTGACTCCCCAGACAACTACGGCACCGGGGAGCTGTTTTTT.

Here the CDR3 reads CATSDSWTGDYGYTF. The CDR3, as DNA: TGTGCCACCAGTGATTCCTGGACAGGGGACTATGGCTACACCTTC. The V and J genes are TRBV24-1 and TRBJ1-2, with 9 bases identical to TRBD1. J was trimmed by 3 bases and V by 2 bases; bases with no gene match: 3. The CDR3 is made up of 15 amino acids. Germline assignment: CDR1 KGHDR and CDR2 SFDVKD.

This clonotype appeared many times. The J gene is TRBJ2-7, the V gene TRBV2; D is undetermined. Germline loops: CDR1 SNHLY, CDR2 FYNNEI. The CDR3 has 14 amino acids. The V gene lost 4 bases and the J gene lost 4 bases, with 14 bases spanning the gap. The CDR3 DNA reads TGTGCCAGCAGTGTAACACAAACGCCTTACGAGCAGTACTTC. Its translation is CASSVTQTPYEQYF.

This clonotype has at least ten counts. This rearrangement joins TRBV11-1 to TRBJ2-7; no reliable D call. Germline loops: CDR1 SGHAT, CDR2 FQDESV (reference sequence). The germline V and J ends were trimmed by 1 base and 3 bases, with 7 bases remaining between them. The CDR3 spans 13 residues. CDR3 bases: TGTGCCAGCAGCTTAGTTCCCAGCTACGAGCAGTACTTC. Translation: CASSLVPSYEQYF.

On this clonotype itself: A much larger clone sits a single nucleotide away, making a read error possible. This chain uses TRBV19 with TRBJ1-5, with D unclear. Germline V gene data show CDR1 as LNHDA and CDR2 as SQIVND (reference sequence). CDR3 size: 12 residues. This CDR3 is CASRFGNQPHHF. Here the CDR3 DNA reads TGTGCCAGTAGATTTGGCAATCAGCCCCATCATTTT. The full variable domain, completed using reference TRBV19 and TRBJ1-5, is DGGITQSPKYLFRKEGQNVTLSCEQNLNHDAMYWYRQDPGQGLRLIYYSQIVNDFQKGDIAEGYSVSREKKESFPLTVTSAQKNPTAFYLCASRFGNQPHHFGDGTRLSIL.

At least ten counts were recorded for this clonotype. The genes are TRBV29-1 and TRBJ1-1; a possible D gene is TRBD1 (6 bases). The CDR3 is made up of 16 amino acids. V gave up 0 bases and J gave up 5 bases, with 19 bases separating them. From germline, CDR1 is SQVTM and CDR2 ANQGSEA. The CDR3 is CSVEDMNRAGYTEAFF. The CDR3 DNA sequence: TGCAGCGTTGAAGATATGAACAGGGCGGGTTATACTGAAGCTTTCTTT.

The V gene is TRBV14, the J gene TRBJ2-7; possible D gene TRBD1, 6 bases. The CDR3 consists of 14 residues. Trimming removed 3 bases from V and 8 bases from J, with 17 bases in between. CDR1 is SGHDN and CDR2 is FVKESK in the germline V gene. The CDR3 nucleotides are TGTGCCAGCAGCCACCAGGGGACCCCTGGAAAGCAGTACTTC. Amino acid sequence: CASSHQGTPGKQYF.

The sample holds many counts of this clonotype. V and J are TRBV24-1 and TRBJ2-5; unclear D gene. V lost 3 bases and J lost 5, with 15 bases in between. The CDR3 totals 15 residues. Germline CDR1 is KGHDR and CDR2 is SFDVKD. CDR3: CATSDGRNLFETQYF. Here the CDR3 DNA reads TGTGCCACCAGTGATGGTAGGAATCTCTTTGAGACCCAGTACTTC.

V and J are TRBV10-3 and TRBJ2-7; D unresolved. Germline V gives CDR1 ENHRY, CDR2 SYGVKD. Trimming took off 10 bases at V and 3 bases at J, with 16 bases between the two ends. The CDR3 totals 13 residues. The CDR3 reads CASRQTVNYEQYF. CDR3 nucleotides: TGTGCCAGTAGGCAAACAGTGAACTACGAGCAGTACTTC.

A note on this clonotype: At one end the junction does not follow the germline gene, possibly because of a read error. This chain joins TRBV29-1 and TRBJ1-2; D possibly corresponds to TRBD1 (5 bases). Germline lookup yields CDR1 SQVTM and CDR2 ANQGSEA. The CDR3 consists of 12 residues. The CDR3 is CSVGTGNNGYTF. The CDR3 DNA reads TGCAGCGTTGGAACAGGTAACAATGGCTACACCTTC.

V gene TRBV29-1 combines with J gene TRBJ2-5, with D possibly being TRBD2 (6 bases). The germline CDR1 and CDR2 sequences are SQVTM and ANQGSEA. This CDR3 region has 14 residues. V was cut by 5 bases and J by 2 bases, with 15 bases left in between. The CDR3 nucleotides are TGCAGCGTTTCAAATCCGGGAGCACAAGAGACCCAGTACTTC. It encodes CSVSNPGAQETQYF.

This chain links TRBV14 with TRBJ1-6; D unresolved. Germline loops: CDR1 SGHDN, CDR2 FVKESK. CDR3 length: 15 amino acids. V was clipped by 8 bases and J by 5 bases, with 16 bases between them. The CDR3 is CASRLAVRDNSPLHF. CDR3 bases: TGTGCCAGCCGCCTGGCAGTCCGAGATAATTCACCCCTCCACTTT.